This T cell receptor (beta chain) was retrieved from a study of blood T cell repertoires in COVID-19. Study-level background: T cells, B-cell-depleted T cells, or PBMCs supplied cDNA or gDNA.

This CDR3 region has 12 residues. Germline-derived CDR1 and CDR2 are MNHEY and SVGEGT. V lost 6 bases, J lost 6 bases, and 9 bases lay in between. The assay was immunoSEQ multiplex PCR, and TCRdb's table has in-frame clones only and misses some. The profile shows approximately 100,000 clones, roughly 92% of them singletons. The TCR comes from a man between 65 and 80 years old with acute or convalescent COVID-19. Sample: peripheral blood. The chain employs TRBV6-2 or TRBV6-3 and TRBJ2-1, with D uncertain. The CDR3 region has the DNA TGTGCCAGCAGCCCTTTAATCAATGAGCAGTTCTTC. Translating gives CASSPLINEQFF.